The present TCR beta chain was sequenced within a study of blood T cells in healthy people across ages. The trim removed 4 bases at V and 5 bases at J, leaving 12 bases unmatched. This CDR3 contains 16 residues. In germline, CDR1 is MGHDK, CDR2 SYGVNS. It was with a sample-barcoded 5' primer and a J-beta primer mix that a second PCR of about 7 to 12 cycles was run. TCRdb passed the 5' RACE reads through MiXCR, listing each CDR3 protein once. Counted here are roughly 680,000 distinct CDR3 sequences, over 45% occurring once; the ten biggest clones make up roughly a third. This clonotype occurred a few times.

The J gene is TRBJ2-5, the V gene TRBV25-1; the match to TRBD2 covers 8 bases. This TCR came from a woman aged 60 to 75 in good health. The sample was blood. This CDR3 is CASSGGTRTTRETQYF. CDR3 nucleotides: TGTGCCAGCAGTGGTGGGACTAGAACAACACGGGAGACCCAGTACTTC.